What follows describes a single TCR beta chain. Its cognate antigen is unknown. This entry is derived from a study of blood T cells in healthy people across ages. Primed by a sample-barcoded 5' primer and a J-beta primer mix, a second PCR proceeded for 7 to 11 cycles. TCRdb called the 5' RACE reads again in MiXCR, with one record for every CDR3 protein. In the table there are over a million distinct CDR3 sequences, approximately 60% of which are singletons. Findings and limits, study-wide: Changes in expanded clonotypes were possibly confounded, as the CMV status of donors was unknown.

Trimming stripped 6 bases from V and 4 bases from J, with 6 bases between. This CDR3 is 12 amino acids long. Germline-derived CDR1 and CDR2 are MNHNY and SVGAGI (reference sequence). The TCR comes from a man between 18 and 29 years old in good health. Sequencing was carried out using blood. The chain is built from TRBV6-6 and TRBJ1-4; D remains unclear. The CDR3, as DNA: TGTGCCAGCAGCGACGGTAATGAAAAACTGTTTTTT. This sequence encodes CASSDGNEKLFF.